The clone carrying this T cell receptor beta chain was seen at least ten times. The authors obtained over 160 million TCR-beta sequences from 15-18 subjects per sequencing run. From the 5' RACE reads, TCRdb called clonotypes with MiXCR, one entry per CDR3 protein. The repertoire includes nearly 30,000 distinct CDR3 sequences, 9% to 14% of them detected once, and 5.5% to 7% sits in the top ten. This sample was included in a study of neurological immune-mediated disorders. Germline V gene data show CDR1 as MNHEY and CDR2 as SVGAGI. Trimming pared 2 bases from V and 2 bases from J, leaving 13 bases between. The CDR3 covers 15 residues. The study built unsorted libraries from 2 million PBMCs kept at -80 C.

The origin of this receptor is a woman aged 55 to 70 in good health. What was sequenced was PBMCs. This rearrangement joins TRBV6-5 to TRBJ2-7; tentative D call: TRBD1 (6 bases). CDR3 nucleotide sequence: TGTGCCAGCAGTTACGGACAGAGCTCTACCTACGAGCAGTACTTC. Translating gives CASSYGQSSTYEQYF.